This T cell receptor beta chain is from a study of identical twins. CDR1 is DFQATT, CDR2 SNEGSKA, per germline (reference sequence). V gave up 6 bases and J gave up 8 bases, with 11 bases separating them. The CDR3 length is 11 residues. TCRdb re-called the 5' RACE reads through MiXCR, storing one row per CDR3 protein. The sample has hundreds of thousands of distinct CDR3 sequences, 8.6% seen once. These same data were also listed under a study on yellow fever vaccine responses in identical twins.

Sequenced sample: PBMCs. The sequence came from a woman younger than 30 in good health. This chain connects TRBV20-1 to TRBJ2-1; D gene uncertain. This CDR3 is CSAPDLDEQFF. In nucleotides, the CDR3 is TGCAGTGCACCGGACCTAGATGAGCAGTTCTTC.